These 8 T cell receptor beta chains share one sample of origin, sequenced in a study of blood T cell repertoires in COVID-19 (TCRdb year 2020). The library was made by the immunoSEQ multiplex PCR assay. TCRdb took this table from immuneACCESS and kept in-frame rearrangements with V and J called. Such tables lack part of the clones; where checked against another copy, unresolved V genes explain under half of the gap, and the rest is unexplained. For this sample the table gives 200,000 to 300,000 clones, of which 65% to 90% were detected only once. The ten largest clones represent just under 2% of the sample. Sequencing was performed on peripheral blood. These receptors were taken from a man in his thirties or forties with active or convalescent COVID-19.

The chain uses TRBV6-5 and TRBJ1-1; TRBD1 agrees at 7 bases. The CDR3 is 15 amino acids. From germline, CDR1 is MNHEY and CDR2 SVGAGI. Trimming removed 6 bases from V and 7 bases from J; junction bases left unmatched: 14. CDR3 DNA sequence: TGTGCCAGCAGCCAGACCCGGGACAGATATAATGAAGCTTTCTTT. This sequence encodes CASSQTRDRYNEAFF.

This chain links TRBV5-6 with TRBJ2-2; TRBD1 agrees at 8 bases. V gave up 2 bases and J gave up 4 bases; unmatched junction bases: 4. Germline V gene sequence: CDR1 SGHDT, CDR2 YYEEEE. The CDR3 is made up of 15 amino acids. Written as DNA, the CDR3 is TGTGCCAGCAGCTTCGGACAGGGAAGCACCGGGGAGCTGTTTTTT. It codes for CASSFGQGSTGELFF.

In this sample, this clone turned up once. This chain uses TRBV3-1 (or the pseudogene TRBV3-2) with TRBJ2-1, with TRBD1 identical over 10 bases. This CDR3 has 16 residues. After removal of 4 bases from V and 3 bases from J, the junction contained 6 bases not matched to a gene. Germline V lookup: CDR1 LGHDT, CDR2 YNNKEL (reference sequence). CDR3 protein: CASSLGRDRGYNEQFF. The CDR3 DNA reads TGTGCCAGCAGCCTTGGACGGGACAGGGGCTACAATGAGCAGTTCTTC.

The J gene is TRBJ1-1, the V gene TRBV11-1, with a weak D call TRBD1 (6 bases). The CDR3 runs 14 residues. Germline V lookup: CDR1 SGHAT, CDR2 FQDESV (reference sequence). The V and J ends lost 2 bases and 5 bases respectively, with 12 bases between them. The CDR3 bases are TGTGCCAGCAGCTTAACCAGGGGCAAGACTGAAGCTTTCTTT. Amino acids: CASSLTRGKTEAFF.

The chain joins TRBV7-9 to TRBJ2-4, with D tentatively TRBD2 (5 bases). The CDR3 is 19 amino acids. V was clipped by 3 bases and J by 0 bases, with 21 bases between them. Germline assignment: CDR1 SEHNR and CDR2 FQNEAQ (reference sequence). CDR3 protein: CASSFDRGNSRLAKNIQYF. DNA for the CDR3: TGTGCCAGCAGCTTCGATAGAGGGAATAGCCGCCTAGCCAAAAACATTCAGTACTTC.

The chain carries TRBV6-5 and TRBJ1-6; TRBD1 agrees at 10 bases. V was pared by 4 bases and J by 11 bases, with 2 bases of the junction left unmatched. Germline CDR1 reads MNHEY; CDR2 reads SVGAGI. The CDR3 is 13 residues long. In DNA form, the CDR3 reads TGTGCCAGCAGTTTGACAGGGGGCCCACCCCTCCACTTT. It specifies CASSLTGGPPLHF.

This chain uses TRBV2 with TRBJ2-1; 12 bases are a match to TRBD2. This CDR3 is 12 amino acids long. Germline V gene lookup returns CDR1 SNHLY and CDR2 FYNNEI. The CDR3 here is CATSGGYNEQFF. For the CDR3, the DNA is TGTGCTACTAGCGGGGGGTACAATGAGCAGTTCTTC.

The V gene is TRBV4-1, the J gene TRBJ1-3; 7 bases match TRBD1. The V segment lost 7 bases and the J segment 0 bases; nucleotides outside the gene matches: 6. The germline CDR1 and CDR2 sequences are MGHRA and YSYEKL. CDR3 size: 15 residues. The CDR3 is CASTPTGRSGNTIYF. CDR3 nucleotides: TGCGCCAGCACTCCGACAGGGCGCTCTGGAAACACCATATATTTT.